This T cell receptor (beta chain) was captured in a study of early T cells in non-severe SARS-CoV-2 infection. TCRdb re-derived calls from the 5' RACE reads in MiXCR, one entry per CDR3 protein. This table holds tens of thousands of distinct CDR3 sequences, around 12% found once. Notes on the study in general: Lookups in VDJdb leaned toward anti-spike CD8 responses and missed private and CD4 specificities.

As for this clonotype: Its antigen remains unidentified.

This sequence was found in an adult who was a healthcare worker with PCR-confirmed SARS-CoV-2 infection or an uninfected control (not recorded which). Sequencing used whole blood.

In nucleotides, the CDR3 is TGTGCCAGCAGTTTAACGCGGCCTGGGGGCACAGATACGCAGTATTTT. It yields the protein CASSLTRPGGTDTQYF. The rearrangement uses TRBV27 and TRBJ2-3; D is ambiguous. Between the trimmed V and J ends, which lost 2 bases and 1 base, there was a span of 13 bases. The CDR3 loop spans 16 amino acids. Germline CDR1 MNHEY, CDR2 SMNVEV (reference sequence).